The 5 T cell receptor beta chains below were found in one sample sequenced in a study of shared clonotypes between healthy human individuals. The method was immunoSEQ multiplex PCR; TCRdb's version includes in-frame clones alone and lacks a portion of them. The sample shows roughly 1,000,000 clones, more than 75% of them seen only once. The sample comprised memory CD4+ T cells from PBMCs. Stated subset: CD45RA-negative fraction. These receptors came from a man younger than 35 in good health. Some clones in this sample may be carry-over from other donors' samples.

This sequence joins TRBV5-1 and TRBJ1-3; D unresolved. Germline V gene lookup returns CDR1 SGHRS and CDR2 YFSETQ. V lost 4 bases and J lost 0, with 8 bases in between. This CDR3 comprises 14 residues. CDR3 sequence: CASSPQSSGNTIYF. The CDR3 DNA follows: TGCGCCAGCAGCCCTCAGTCCTCTGGAAACACCATATATTTT.

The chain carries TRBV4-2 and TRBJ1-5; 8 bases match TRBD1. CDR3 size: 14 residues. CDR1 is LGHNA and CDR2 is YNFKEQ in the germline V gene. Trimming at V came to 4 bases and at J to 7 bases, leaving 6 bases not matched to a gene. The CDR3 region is CASSLGQGSQPQHF. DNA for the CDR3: TGTGCCAGCAGCCTTGGACAGGGTTCGCAGCCCCAGCATTTT.

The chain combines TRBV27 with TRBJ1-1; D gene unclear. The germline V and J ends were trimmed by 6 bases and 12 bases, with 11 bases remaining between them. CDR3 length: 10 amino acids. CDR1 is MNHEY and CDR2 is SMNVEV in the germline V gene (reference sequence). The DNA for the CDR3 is TGTGCCAGCAGACGACACTGTCCTTTCTTT. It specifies CASRRHCPFF.

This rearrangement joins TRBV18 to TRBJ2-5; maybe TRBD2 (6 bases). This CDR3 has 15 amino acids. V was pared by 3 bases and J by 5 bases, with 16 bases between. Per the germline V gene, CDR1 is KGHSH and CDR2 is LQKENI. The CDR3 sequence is CASSPSSGSRETQYF. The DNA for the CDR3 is TGTGCCAGCTCACCGTCGTCCGGGAGTAGGGAGACCCAGTACTTC.

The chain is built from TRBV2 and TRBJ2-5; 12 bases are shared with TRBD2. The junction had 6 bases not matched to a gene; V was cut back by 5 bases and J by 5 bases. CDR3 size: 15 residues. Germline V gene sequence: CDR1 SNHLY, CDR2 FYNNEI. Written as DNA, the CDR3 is TGTGCCAGCAGTTTTGCTAGCGGGAGGGGGGAGACCCAGTACTTC. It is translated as CASSFASGRGETQYF.